One sample yielded the 25 T cell receptor beta chains listed below, sequenced in a study of cytomegalovirus exposure and HLA in healthy donors. Primers included in the PCR were 60 Vbeta and 13 Jbeta primers. Assay: immunoSEQ multiplex PCR; the TCRdb copy retains only in-frame clones and omits some. The profile shows roughly 120,000 clones, roughly 72% of them singletons. The material sequenced was PBMCs. These receptors came from a woman aged 50 to 65 in good health and CMV-seropositive.

The genes are TRBV7-9 and TRBJ1-1; 7 bases agree with TRBD1. V shed 5 bases, J shed 7 bases, and the junction held 7 bases outside the gene matches. From germline, CDR1 is SEHNR and CDR2 FQNEAQ (reference sequence). The CDR3 runs to 13 residues. The CDR3 sequence is CASSIQGFDEAFF. The CDR3, as DNA: TGTGCCAGCAGCATACAGGGGTTTGATGAAGCTTTCTTT.

The J gene is TRBJ2-1, the V gene TRBV6-6; D possibly corresponds to TRBD1 (6 bases). Trimming took off 2 bases at V and 6 bases at J, with 17 bases between the two ends. This CDR3 has 16 amino acids. CDR1 is MNHNY and CDR2 is SVGAGI in the germline V gene (reference sequence). For the CDR3, the DNA is TGTGCCAGCAGTTACGCGGCTGCAGGGGTGGGCAATGAGCAGTTCTTC. This encodes CASSYAAAGVGNEQFF.

The J gene is TRBJ1-1, the V gene TRBV29-1; no reliable D call. The CDR3 loop spans 13 amino acids. Trimming removed 3 bases from V and 4 bases from J, with 12 bases in between. CDR1 and CDR2 (germline): SQVTM, ANQGSEA. CDR3 in amino acids: CSVDGSGGTEAFF. The CDR3 coding sequence is TGCAGCGTTGACGGCAGTGGAGGCACTGAAGCTTTCTTT. Using reference TRBV29-1 and TRBJ1-1 for the parts outside the CDR3, the full variable domain is SAVISQKPSRDICQRGTSLTIQCQVDSQVTMMFWYRQQPGQSLTLIATANQGSEATYESGFVIDKFPISRPNLTFSTLTVSNMSPEDSSIYLCSVDGSGGTEAFFGQGTRLTVV.

The gene calls are TRBV7-6 and TRBJ2-5; D remains unclear. The CDR3 has 13 amino acids. V gave up 1 base and J gave up 2 bases, with 5 bases separating them. Germline V gene lookup returns CDR1 SGHVS and CDR2 FNYEAQ. The chain's CDR3 is CASSLVSQETQYF. CDR3 coding DNA: TGTGCCAGCAGCTTAGTATCTCAAGAGACCCAGTACTTC.

This clone was found once. This chain uses TRBV19 with TRBJ1-5, with 9 bases identical to TRBD1. CDR3 size: 16 residues. The J segment lost 1 base and the V segment lost 3 bases, leaving 4 bases of the junction unmatched. Germline V gene lookup returns CDR1 LNHDA and CDR2 SQIVND (reference sequence). The CDR3 DNA is TGTGCCAGTAGTATCGGTACAGGGGGCAGCAATCAGCCCCAGCATTTT. This sequence encodes CASSIGTGGSNQPQHF.

The rearrangement links TRBV7-2 to TRBJ2-3; TRBD2 agrees at 16 bases. The V gene's germline CDR1 is SGHTA and CDR2 FQGNSA. This CDR3 has 18 amino acids. V dropped 1 base and J dropped 2; count of bases not matched to a gene: 3. CDR3 DNA: TGTGCCAGCAGCTTAGAGGGACTAGCGGGAGGGTTCACAGATACGCAGTATTTT. It yields the protein CASSLEGLAGGFTDTQYF.

The rearrangement joins TRBV5-3 to TRBJ1-5; no reliable D call. TRBV5-3 is an open reading frame, and its role is uncertain. Deletions cut 2 bases from V and 3 bases from J, with 12 bases between. The CDR3 loop spans 15 amino acids. The CDR3 DNA reads TGTGCCAGAAGCTTACGGGGAGAGGACAATCAGCCCCAGCATTTT. Residues: CARSLRGEDNQPQHF.

A few counts support this clone. The chain combines TRBV21-1 with TRBJ2-7; the table's D gene call, TRBD2, was not cross checked with the DNA. TRBV21-1 corresponds to a pseudogene. This CDR3 region has 12 residues. The CDR3 spells CASSHPPLEQYF. The CDR3 DNA is TGTGCCAGCAGTCACCCCCCGCTAGAGCAGTACTTC.

Turning to this clone: The sample carries other DNA sequences with the same CDR3. The chain uses TRBV9 and TRBJ2-2; possibly TRBD1 for D (5 bases). This CDR3 contains 14 residues. V was shortened by 3 bases and J by 1 base, with 7 bases between the two germline ends. From germline, CDR1 is SGDLS and CDR2 YYNGEE. CDR3 amino acids: CASSATGNTGELFF. In DNA, the CDR3 is TGTGCCAGCAGCGCTACAGGGAACACCGGGGAGCTGTTTTTT. Based on the CDR3 plus reference TRBV9 and TRBJ2-2, the full variable domain is DSGVTQTPKHLITATGQRVTLRCSPRSGDLSVYWYQQSLDQGLQFLIQYYNGEERAKGNILERFSAQQFPDLHSELNLSSLELGDSALYFCASSATGNTGELFFGEGSRLTVL.

The chain combines TRBV28 with TRBJ2-7, with D uncertain. The CDR3 totals 12 residues. Trimming removed 1 base at V and 2 bases at J, with 3 bases between. CDR1 MDHEN and CDR2 SYDVKM come from the germline V gene. The CDR3 is CASSLSTYEQYF. In DNA, the CDR3 is TGTGCCAGCAGTTTATCTACCTACGAGCAGTACTTC.

This clone showed up just a few times. The chain recombines TRBV7-6 with TRBJ1-1; D not resolved. Germline CDR1 and CDR2: SGHVS and FNYEAQ. CDR3 length: 12 amino acids. V lost 1 base to trimming and J lost 7 bases, with 7 bases between them. CDR3 amino acids: CASSLVAGEAFF. Written as DNA, the CDR3 is TGTGCCAGCAGCTTAGTTGCGGGTGAAGCTTTCTTT.

The chain has TRBV28 and TRBJ2-1; 9 bases align to TRBD1. Looked up from germline, CDR1 is MDHEN and CDR2 is SYDVKM. The CDR3 length is 14 residues. V trimming: 6 bases; J trimming: 6 bases; junction bases outside the gene matches: 6. The CDR3 protein is CASRQGALANEQFF. CDR3 sequence (DNA): TGTGCCAGCAGACAGGGGGCCCTGGCCAATGAGCAGTTCTTC.

This clone has more than one count but fewer than ten. The chain has TRBV4-1 and TRBJ2-5; TRBD1 might be the D (6 bases). V lost 4 bases and J 6 bases, leaving 18 bases between the germline ends. The CDR3 spans 15 residues. CDR1 and CDR2 (germline): MGHRA, YSYEKL. CDR3 region: CASSLNPQGEKTQYF. CDR3 bases: TGCGCCAGCAGCCTAAACCCACAGGGTGAAAAGACCCAGTACTTC.

The genes are TRBV19 and TRBJ1-2, with 8 bases matching TRBD1. V lost 10 bases to trimming and J lost 4 bases; unmatched junction nucleotides: 8. CDR3 size: 13 residues. CDR1 and CDR2 (germline): LNHDA, SQIVND (reference sequence). DNA for the CDR3: TGTGCCACCCGATCGACAGGGGTCTATGGCTACACCTTC. Encoded protein: CATRSTGVYGYTF.

The V and J genes are TRBV7-2 and TRBJ2-1, with 8 bases fitting TRBD2. CDR1 and CDR2 from the germline V gene are SGHTA and FQGNSA. The V and J ends lost 6 bases and 9 bases, in that order; junction bases with no gene match: 19. The CDR3 covers 17 residues. Here the CDR3 reads CASRIIRAAGVGGEQFF. CDR3 bases: TGTGCCAGCAGGATAATTAGGGCAGCGGGAGTTGGTGGTGAGCAGTTCTTC. The full variable domain, in which reference TRBV7-2 and TRBJ2-1 provide the parts outside the CDR3, is GAGVSQSPSNKVTEKGKDVELRCDPISGHTALYWYRQSLGQGLEFLIYFQGNSAPDKSGLPSDRFSAERTGGSVSTLTIQRTQQEDSAVYLCASRIIRAAGVGGEQFFGPGTRLTVL.

The V and J genes are TRBV7-9 and TRBJ1-2; no reliable D call. CDR1 and CDR2 from the germline V gene are SEHNR and FQNEAQ (reference sequence). The V end lost 1 base, the J end lost 5 bases, and 11 bases lay between the germline ends. CDR3 length: 14 residues. CDR3 amino acids: CASSLGGISYGYTF. The CDR3 bases are TGTGCCAGCAGCTTAGGAGGAATTAGTTATGGCTACACCTTC.

The count of this clone is one. The chain employs TRBV9 and TRBJ2-5, with TRBD2 as a possible D gene (6 bases). Germline loops: CDR1 SGDLS, CDR2 YYNGEE. The CDR3 covers 18 residues. V lost 4 bases to trimming and J lost 3 bases, with 25 bases between them. The CDR3 bases are TGTGCCAGCAGCCCAAGGCGTCCGGTCCGGACGGGGGAAGAGACCCAGTACTTC. It codes for CASSPRRPVRTGEETQYF.

The V gene is TRBV27, the J gene TRBJ2-7; tentative D call: TRBD2 (5 bases). V shed 6 bases and J shed 4 bases, with 19 bases lying between them. Germline values: CDR1 MNHEY, CDR2 SMNVEV (reference sequence). CDR3 size: 15 residues. In nucleotides, the CDR3 is TGTGCCAGCAGGGAAACCAGAGGGCCCCCTTACGAGCAGTACTTC. This gives the protein CASRETRGPPYEQYF.

This chain connects TRBV4-3 to TRBJ1-2; weak D call: TRBD1 (5 bases). The length of the CDR3 is 16 residues. Germline CDR1 and CDR2: LGHNA and YSLEER. The V and J ends lost 2 bases and 1 base respectively, with 14 bases between them. The CDR3 reads CASSQIAGSLNYGYTF. The CDR3 region has the DNA TGCGCCAGCAGCCAAATCGCAGGGTCCCTTAACTATGGCTACACCTTC.

V gene TRBV19 combines with J gene TRBJ2-1; perhaps TRBD2 as D (6 bases). Germline CDR1 reads LNHDA; CDR2 reads SQIVND (reference sequence). Trimming pared 9 bases from V and 9 bases from J, leaving 18 bases between. This CDR3 spans 13 amino acids. Here the CDR3 reads CASQPSPSVEQFF. DNA of the CDR3: TGTGCCAGCCAACCATCTCCTAGCGTTGAGCAGTTCTTC.

This clone was observed a handful of times. The rearrangement joins TRBV14 to TRBJ2-1; TRBD2 matches at 7 bases. The CDR3 contains 12 residues. V trimming: 8 bases; J trimming: 12 bases; junction bases outside the gene matches: 10. Germline CDR1 is SGHDN and CDR2 is FVKESK. The CDR3 region is CASAPGAGSQFF. The DNA for the CDR3 is TGTGCCAGCGCCCCAGGAGCGGGGTCGCAGTTCTTC.

A single count supports this clone. The CDR3 spells CSVFGGRGEAFF. In DNA, the CDR3 is TGCAGCGTTTTCGGGGGGAGGGGTGAAGCTTTCTTT. The V call is TRBV29-1, the J call TRBJ1-1; tentative D call: TRBD1 (5 bases). The V gene lost 5 bases and the J gene lost 7 bases, with 14 bases spanning the gap. The CDR3 sequence is 12 residues long. Germline-derived CDR1 and CDR2 are SQVTM and ANQGSEA.

The chain has TRBV11-1 and TRBJ1-2; possible D gene TRBD1, 6 bases. CDR3 size: 14 residues. Trimming pared 0 bases from V and 6 bases from J, leaving 11 bases between. The germline V gene encodes CDR1 SGHAT and CDR2 FQDESV (reference sequence). The CDR3 protein is CASSLAQGIDGYTF. The DNA of the CDR3 is TGTGCCAGCAGCTTAGCACAGGGTATTGATGGCTACACCTTC. Looking up the rest from reference TRBV11-1 and TRBJ1-2 gives the full variable domain: EAEVAQSPRYKITEKSQAVAFWCDPISGHATLYWYRQILGQGPELLVQFQDESVVDDSQLPKDRFSAERLKGVDSTLKIQPAELGDSAMYLCASSLAQGIDGYTFGSGTRLTVV.

This chain connects TRBV10-2 to TRBJ2-3; the match to TRBD2 covers 11 bases. This CDR3 spans 16 amino acids. V lost 2 bases to trimming and J lost 6 bases; unmatched junction nucleotides: 7. CDR1 is WSHSY and CDR2 is SAAADI in the germline V gene. CDR3 loop: CASSENSGGVGDTQYF. The CDR3 DNA is TGCGCCAGCAGTGAGAATAGCGGGGGGGTGGGGGATACGCAGTATTTT.

The CDR3 reads CASSLAGGIYEQYF. CDR3 nucleotide sequence: TGTGCCAGCAGTCTAGCGGGAGGAATCTACGAGCAGTACTTC. This rearrangement joins TRBV28 to TRBJ2-7; TRBD2 matches 11 bases. Germline V gene sequence: CDR1 MDHEN, CDR2 SYDVKM. Trimming took 5 bases from V and 3 from J; bases not matched to a gene: 3. The CDR3 consists of 14 residues.